The present TCR beta chain was sequenced within a study of blood T cell repertoires in COVID-19. At the level of the study: The origin of the acute and convalescent COVID-19 samples was the United States, Italy and Spain. The cDNA or gDNA used as material had been derived from T cells, B-cell-depleted T cells, or PBMCs.

In the authors' methods: Nucleated cell number was recorded as an estimate derived from reference gene primer amplification. Sequenced by immunoSEQ multiplex PCR; TCRdb stores in-frame clones only, minus some. V, J and clone size are those of that table, while D and trimming were read from the DNA. The sample consists of about 200,000 clones, approximately 78% of them appearing once. Per germline, CDR1 SGHAT and CDR2 FQNNGV. V shed 3 bases and J shed 9 bases, with 15 bases lying between them. The CDR3 has 15 residues. The source of this sequence is a woman of 80 years or more with acute or convalescent COVID-19. The sequencing sample was made of peripheral blood. The rearrangement joins TRBV11-2 to TRBJ1-6; no definite D call. CDR3 sequence (DNA): TGTGCCAGCAGCTTCCTTCGGGGAGAGGGTTCACCCCTCCACTTT. Amino acid sequence: CASSFLRGEGSPLHF. The full variable domain, rest sourced from reference TRBV11-2 and TRBJ1-6, is EAGVAQSPRYKIIEKRQSVAFWCNPISGHATLYWYQQILGQGPKLLIQFQNNGVVDDSQLPKDRFSAERLKGVDSTLKIQPAKLEDSAVYLCASSFLRGEGSPLHFGNGTRLTVT.